The clone carrying this T cell receptor (beta chain) was detected only a few times. In the original analysis: Estimates of nucleated cell counts were drawn from the amplification of reference gene primers. The assay was immunoSEQ multiplex PCR, and TCRdb's table has in-frame clones only and misses some. V and J calls and clone size are given by that table; D and trimming were obtained from the DNA. The sample includes 200,000 to 300,000 clones, roughly 81% of them seen just once. The source of the sample is a study of blood T cell repertoires in COVID-19. Looking at the study overall: Samples taken during acute and convalescent COVID-19 were collected in the United States, Italy and Spain. The cDNA or gDNA used as material had been derived from T cells, B-cell-depleted T cells, or PBMCs.

Trimming pared 10 bases from V and 0 bases from J, leaving 16 bases between. This CDR3 has 15 amino acids. In germline, CDR1 is MNHEY, CDR2 SVGAGI. This receptor was identified in a man aged 45-65 years with acute or convalescent COVID-19. The V call is TRBV6-5, the J call TRBJ2-1, with a weak D call TRBD1 (6 bases). Sample: peripheral blood. In DNA, the CDR3 is TGTGCCATCCTTAACAGGGAAAGCTCCTACAATGAGCAGTTCTTC. Its translation is CAILNRESSYNEQFF.